Listed below are T cell receptor beta chains from one sample, sequenced in a study of blood T cell repertoires in COVID-19. Assay used: immunoSEQ multiplex PCR; TCRdb lists only in-frame clones, some missing. Here the sample spans some 150,000 clones, approximately 82% being singletons. Sequenced sample: PBMCs or T cells enriched from blood (not recorded which). Receptor source: a woman between 50 and 59 years old who had recovered from COVID-19. The CDR3 runs from the conserved cysteine through the conserved F or W. The D gene is left open where the match is weak. Clone size is shown for a subset of rows, as once, few, many or a class of expanded clone.

clone_size cdr3_length j_call d_call v_call cdr3_aa cdr3_nt
- 16 TRBJ2-2 TRBD1 TRBV5-1 CASSLLSGTGAGELFF TGCGCCAGCAGCTTGCTTTCCGGGACAGGGGCCGGGGAGCTGTTTTTT
few 12 TRBJ2-2 TRBD1 TRBV6-4 CASRTGTGELFF TGTGCCTCTCGGACAGGGACCGGGGAGCTGTTTTTT
- 13 TRBJ1-2 - TRBV7-8 CASSDTGIGGYTF TGTGCCAGCAGCGATACAGGGATTGGAGGCTACACCTTC
few 11 TRBJ2-5 - TRBV12-3/TRBV12-4 CASQGRETQYF TGTGCCAGCCAGGGGCGAGAGACCCAGTACTTC
- 15 TRBJ1-4 - TRBV19 CASSPAGGRHEKLFF TGTGCCAGTAGCCCCGCGGGGGGGAGGCATGAAAAACTGTTTTTT
- 13 TRBJ1-1 - TRBV11-3 CASSRGGHTEAFF TGTGCCAGCAGCCGAGGGGGACACACTGAAGCTTTCTTT
- 14 TRBJ1-2 - TRBV18 CASSPRVDAGSYTF TGTGCCAGCTCACCACGAGTCGACGCGGGGAGCTACACCTTC
- 11 TRBJ2-4 TRBD1 TRBV12-3/TRBV12-4 CASSLGGQGTF TGTGCCAGCAGTTTAGGGGGACAGGGGACCTTC
- 14 TRBJ1-4 TRBD1 TRBV5-1 CASSWGDRGEKLFF TGCGCCAGCAGCTGGGGGGACAGGGGAGAAAAACTGTTTTTT
once 17 TRBJ1-2 TRBD1 TRBV5-1 CASSDDISTGRRDGYTF TGCGCCAGCAGCGATGACATTTCGACAGGGCGGAGGGATGGCTACACCTTC
- 16 TRBJ1-6 TRBD1 TRBV6-5 CASSYRQGGSDSPLHF TGTGCCAGCAGTTACAGACAGGGGGGCTCGGATTCACCCCTCCACTTT
once 15 TRBJ1-2 TRBD1 TRBV7-9 CASSLAGVTGDGYTF TGTGCCAGCAGCTTAGCGGGGGTTACAGGGGATGGCTACACCTTC
- 15 TRBJ1-1 - TRBV18 CASSQGNQGNTEAFF TGTGCCAGCTCCCAGGGGAATCAGGGAAACACTGAAGCTTTCTTT
- 14 TRBJ1-2 - TRBV24-1 CATSDRDTAYGYTF TGTGCCACCAGTGATAGGGACACCGCCTATGGCTACACCTTC
- 14 TRBJ1-3 - TRBV4-1 CASSQVSSGNTIYF TGCGCCAGCAGCCAAGTGAGCTCTGGAAACACCATATATTTT
- 14 TRBJ1-4 TRBD1 TRBV7-2 CASSPDRGNEKLFF TGTGCCAGCAGCCCGGACAGGGGGAATGAAAAACTGTTTTTT
- 16 TRBJ1-5 - TRBV7-2 CASSLSREGGNQPQHF TGTGCCAGCAGCTTATCCAGGGAGGGCGGCAATCAGCCCCAGCATTTT
- 14 TRBJ1-5 - TRBV7-2 CASSLARGNQPQHF TGTGCCAGCAGCTTAGCCAGGGGAAATCAGCCCCAGCATTTT
- 16 TRBJ1-2 TRBD1 TRBV4-2 CASSQVREGAYFGYTF TGTGCCAGCAGCCAAGTCCGGGAGGGGGCGTATTTTGGCTACACCTTC
- 15 TRBJ2-5 TRBD1 TRBV7-9 CASSPSGTGKETQYF TGTGCCAGCAGCCCGTCCGGGACAGGGAAGGAGACCCAGTACTTC
- 11 TRBJ1-1 - TRBV12-3/TRBV12-4 CASSPRGEAFF TGTGCCAGCAGCCCCCGAGGTGAAGCTTTCTTT
- 12 TRBJ1-4 - TRBV2 CASAGGNEKLFF TGTGCCAGCGCGGGGGGTAATGAAAAACTGTTTTTT